These T cell receptor beta chains were read from a single sample in a study of shared clonotypes between healthy human individuals. TCRdb's table, derived via immunoSEQ multiplex PCR, lists solely in-frame clones and lacks some. The sample contains 1 million to 1.3 million clones, roughly 74% of which appear only once. Sequencing used memory CD4+ T cells from PBMCs. These receptors all stem from a man in his late teens or twenties in good health. Some clones in this sample may be carry-over from other donors' samples. CDR3s include the opening cysteine and the closing phenylalanine or tryptophan. D genes are given only for firm matches. Only some rows state a clone size, as once, few, many or a class for expanded clones.

d_call	clone_size	v_call	j_call	cdr3_aa	cdr3_nt
NA	NA	TRBV10-3	TRBJ1-3	CATQGLTHSGNTIYF	TGTGCCACACAAGGACTGACACACTCTGGAAACACCATATATTTT
TRBD1	NA	TRBV28	TRBJ1-1	CASSSPGQGFGNTEAFF	TGTGCCAGCAGTTCACCGGGACAGGGTTTTGGGAACACTGAAGCTTTCTTT
NA	NA	TRBV4-2	TRBJ2-3	CASSPLADTDTQYF	TGTGCCAGCAGCCCCCTTGCCGACACAGATACGCAGTATTTT
NA	once	TRBV2	TRBJ2-1	CASRKAGQVDEQFF	TGTGCCAGCCGTAAGGCCGGCCAAGTGGATGAGCAGTTCTTC
NA	NA	TRBV7-2	TRBJ2-1	CASSLAVSRPTYNEQFF	TGTGCCAGCAGCTTAGCGGTTTCGCGCCCAACCTACAATGAGCAGTTCTTC
NA	NA	TRBV5-4	TRBJ2-7	CASSSPYKGKSSYEQYF	TGTGCCAGCAGCTCTCCATATAAGGGGAAGAGCTCCTACGAGCAGTACTTC
TRBD1	once	TRBV15	TRBJ2-7	CATSRDPGQLYEQYF	TGTGCCACCAGCAGAGACCCGGGACAGCTCTACGAGCAGTACTTC
NA	NA	TRBV4-3	TRBJ1-4	CASSQDQRGVTNEKLFF	TGCGCCAGCAGCCAAGATCAGCGGGGGGTCACTAATGAAAAACTGTTTTTT
NA	few	TRBV5-5	TRBJ1-1	CASSFGLFREAFF	TGTGCCAGCAGCTTCGGACTGTTTCGAGAAGCTTTCTTT
TRBD1	NA	TRBV27	TRBJ1-1	CASEPRQGGDTEAFF	TGTGCCAGCGAACCGCGACAGGGAGGGGACACTGAAGCTTTCTTT
NA	NA	TRBV6-5	TRBJ2-7	CASSRTGTIAYEQYF	TGTGCCAGCAGCCGTACCGGGACAATTGCCTACGAGCAGTACTTC
NA	once	TRBV19	TRBJ2-1	CASTGQGAVGYNEQFF	TGTGCCAGTACTGGGCAGGGCGCTGTCGGCTACAATGAGCAGTTCTTC
NA	NA	TRBV28	TRBJ2-7	CASRDLVGQYF	TGTGCCAGCAGGGATCTAGTAGGGCAGTACTTC
TRBD2	many	TRBV5-4	TRBJ2-6	CASSSSSGRAPGANVLTF	TGTGCCAGCAGCTCCTCTAGCGGGAGGGCCCCTGGGGCCAACGTCCTGACTTTC
TRBD1	many	TRBV19	TRBJ2-6	CATKTRTGSSGANVLTF	TGTGCCACAAAAACTAGGACAGGCAGCTCTGGGGCCAACGTCCTGACTTTC
NA	NA	TRBV5-1	TRBJ2-3	CASSPGYTDTQYF	TGCGCCAGCAGCCCCGGCTACACAGATACGCAGTATTTT
NA	NA	TRBV6-5	TRBJ2-2	CASSYSGPNTGELFF	TGTGCCAGCAGTTACTCGGGCCCGAACACCGGGGAGCTGTTTTTT
NA	once	TRBV5-1	TRBJ2-2	CASSLAPADGTGELFF	TGCGCCAGCAGCTTGGCCCCCGCGGATGGTACCGGGGAGCTGTTTTTT
TRBD1	NA	TRBV7-9	TRBJ1-5	CASSTQGANQPQHF	TGTGCCAGCAGTACCCAGGGGGCCAATCAGCCCCAGCATTTT
NA	NA	TRBV28	TRBJ1-2	CASEGGGRGYTF	TGTGCCAGCGAGGGGGGCGGTCGTGGCTACACCTTC
NA	few	TRBV7-3	TRBJ2-1	CASSGGSSSYNEQFF	TGTGCCAGCTCCGGTGGTAGCAGCTCCTACAATGAGCAGTTCTTC
TRBD1	NA	TRBV23-1	TRBJ2-5	CASSQGMTGAQETQYF	TGCGCCAGCAGTCAAGGGATGACAGGGGCCCAAGAGACCCAGTACTTC
NA	once	TRBV5-5	TRBJ2-7	CASSRLGDISYEQYF	TGTGCCAGCAGCAGGTTGGGCGACATCTCCTACGAGCAGTACTTC
NA	NA	TRBV20-1	TRBJ2-3	CSTMGELAQYF	TGCAGCACCATGGGGGAGTTAGCGCAGTATTTT
NA	many	TRBV28	TRBJ2-1	CASGNGRNNEQFF	TGTGCCAGCGGGAATGGACGGAACAATGAGCAGTTCTTC
NA	many	TRBV9	TRBJ1-1	CASKGLDTEAFF	TGTGCCAGCAAAGGGCTGGACACTGAAGCTTTCTTT
NA	NA	TRBV2	TRBJ2-7	CASSEVWSYEQYF	TGTGCCAGCAGTGAAGTTTGGTCATACGAGCAGTACTTC
NA	NA	TRBV11-2	TRBJ2-6	CASSFTSALGGANVLTF	TGTGCCAGCAGCTTTACGTCCGCCCTTGGAGGGGCCAACGTCCTGACTTTC
NA	NA	TRBV6-5	TRBJ2-7	CASSYSSSGFRQYF	TGTGCCAGCAGTTACTCGTCGAGCGGGTTCAGGCAGTACTTC
TRBD1	NA	TRBV27	TRBJ1-2	CASRAPGTGYGYTF	TGTGCCAGCAGAGCGCCCGGGACAGGCTATGGCTACACCTTC
NA	NA	TRBV11-2	TRBJ1-1	CASSWGRGNTEAFF	TGTGCCAGCAGCTGGGGACGGGGGAACACTGAAGCTTTCTTT
NA	NA	TRBV7-8	TRBJ1-2	CASSRDIQGGYTF	TGTGCCAGCAGTCGGGACATCCAGGGAGGCTACACCTTC
NA	NA	TRBV5-1	TRBJ1-5	CASSLEGLGNQPQHF	TGCGCCAGCAGCTTGGAGGGCCTGGGCAATCAGCCCCAGCATTTT
NA	NA	TRBV18	TRBJ1-1	CASSGTLNTEAFF	TGTGCCAGCTCAGGGACTCTGAACACTGAAGCTTTCTTT
TRBD1	once	TRBV28	TRBJ1-2	CASSVTGGRNYGYTF	TGTGCCAGCAGTGTAACAGGGGGAAGAAACTATGGCTACACCTTC
NA	NA	TRBV20-1	TRBJ2-2	CSARALGELFF	TGCAGTGCTAGGGCTCTCGGGGAGCTGTTTTTT
TRBD2	NA	TRBV7-8	TRBJ2-3	CASSLGVGRAFTTDTQYF	TGTGCCAGCAGCTTAGGGGTCGGGAGGGCCTTTACGACAGATACGCAGTATTTT
TRBD1	NA	TRBV28	TRBJ2-1	CASSRPRQGANRNEQFF	TGTGCCAGCAGCCGCCCCAGACAGGGGGCGAATCGGAATGAGCAGTTCTTC
NA	NA	TRBV9	TRBJ2-1	CASSPDWEPTEQFF	TGTGCCAGCAGTCCCGATTGGGAGCCAACTGAGCAGTTCTTC
TRBD2	NA	TRBV5-1	TRBJ2-7	CASSFEPGLEVSYEQYF	TGCGCCAGCAGTTTCGAACCGGGACTAGAAGTGTCCTACGAGCAGTACTTC
NA	once	TRBV2	TRBJ1-4	CASCEDTSEKLFF	TGTGCCAGCTGTGAGGACACGAGTGAAAAACTGTTTTTT
TRBD1	NA	TRBV9	TRBJ1-1	CASSTPGQGAGGYTEAFF	TGTGCCAGCAGCACCCCGGGACAGGGGGCAGGGGGTTACACTGAAGCTTTCTTT
NA	NA	TRBV30	TRBJ2-7	CAWSPAPYEQYF	TGTGCCTGGAGTCCGGCCCCCTACGAGCAGTACTTC
TRBD1	many	TRBV19	TRBJ1-2	CASTLTGQIYGYTF	TGTGCCAGTACCTTAACGGGACAGATCTATGGCTACACCTTC
TRBD2	NA	TRBV6-5	TRBJ2-3	CASSKGLATTDTQYF	TGTGCCAGCAGCAAAGGACTAGCCACCACAGATACGCAGTATTTT
NA	NA	TRBV27	TRBJ1-4	CASSLRGGRNEKLFF	TGTGCCAGCAGTTTACGGGGGGGCCGAAATGAAAAACTGTTTTTT
NA	NA	TRBV20-1	TRBJ2-2	CSAGGAGELFF	TGCAGTGCTGGGGGTGCCGGGGAGCTGTTTTTT
TRBD1	once	TRBV5-1	TRBJ1-1	CASTSGGTNTEAFF	TGCGCCAGCACCTCAGGGGGAACGAACACTGAAGCTTTCTTT
NA	NA	TRBV20-1	TRBJ2-7	CSASNPYEQYF	TGCAGTGCCTCAAATCCATACGAGCAGTACTTC
TRBD2	NA	TRBV7-9	TRBJ2-5	CASRRGTRVGETQYF	TGTGCCAGCAGGCGGGGGACGCGAGTAGGAGAGACCCAGTACTTC
NA	once	TRBV27	TRBJ1-3	CASSFQFGNTIYF	TGTGCCAGCAGTTTCCAGTTTGGAAACACCATATATTTT
TRBD1	NA	TRBV10-3	TRBJ2-7	CAISSGDRGSYEQYF	TGTGCCATCAGCTCGGGGGACAGGGGTTCCTACGAGCAGTACTTC
NA	NA	TRBV9	TRBJ1-5	CASSGLQGGPQHF	TGTGCCAGCAGCGGATTACAGGGAGGGCCCCAGCATTTT
NA	NA	TRBV19	TRBJ1-2	CASSINLDGYTF	TGTGCCAGTAGTATAAACCTGGATGGCTACACCTTC